The entry below gives a single T cell receptor beta chain sequence along with its context. Amplification used 60 Vbeta primers and 13 Jbeta primers. Assay used: immunoSEQ multiplex PCR; TCRdb lists only in-frame clones, some missing. Its clone listing holds tens of thousands of clones. This record belongs to a study of cytomegalovirus exposure and HLA in healthy donors. CDR3 length: 14 residues. Per germline, CDR1 SGDLS and CDR2 YYNGEE. Trimming cost V 4 bases and J 2 bases, with 10 bases left between them. The sequence came from a man in his forties or fifties in good health and CMV-seropositive. The sample taken for sequencing was PBMCs. The rearrangement links TRBV9 to TRBJ1-3; D ambiguous. The CDR3 loop reads CASSPSVAGNTIYF. CDR3 nucleotides: TGTGCCAGCAGCCCAAGCGTAGCTGGAAACACCATATATTTT. The variable domain in full, completed from reference TRBV9 and TRBJ1-3, reads DSGVTQTPKHLITATGQRVTLRCSPRSGDLSVYWYQQSLDQGLQFLIQYYNGEERAKGNILERFSAQQFPDLHSELNLSSLELGDSALYFCASSPSVAGNTIYFGEGSWLTVV.